These 24 T cell receptor beta chains originate from one sample sequenced in a study of neurological immune-mediated disorders. MiXCR was run by TCRdb on the 5' RACE reads, yielding one entry per CDR3 protein. The sample records some 60,000 distinct CDR3 sequences, around 3.6% being singletons. The sample was PBMCs. These receptor sequences come from a woman younger than 45 with multiple sclerosis.

This clonotype appeared a few times. The V and J genes are TRBV10-3 and TRBJ1-1, with TRBD1 as a possible D gene (5 bases). Looked up from germline, CDR1 is ENHRY and CDR2 is SYGVKD. Trimming took 2 bases from V and 1 from J, leaving 8 bases between them. This CDR3 region has 14 residues. In DNA, the CDR3 is TGTGCCATCAGTGAGGTAGGGACGAACACTGAAGCTTTCTTT. It translates to CAISEVGTNTEAFF.

This clonotype was recorded many times. The J gene is TRBJ2-1, the V gene TRBV20-1; D not resolved. The germline V gene encodes CDR1 DFQATT and CDR2 SNEGSKA (reference sequence). V was clipped by 5 bases and J by 7 bases, with 15 bases between them. The CDR3 has 13 residues. The CDR3 DNA reads as TGCAGTGCTTCTCCCGCTATGGTGAATGAGCAGTTCTTC. Its protein is CSASPAMVNEQFF.

At least ten counts were recorded for this clonotype. This chain connects TRBV12-3 or TRBV12-4 to TRBJ2-2; D is uncertain. Trimming took off 5 bases at V and 2 bases at J, with 6 bases between the two ends. This CDR3 is built from 13 residues. For the CDR3, the DNA is TGTGCCAGCAGTCGATTCAACACCGGGGAGCTGTTTTTT. It codes for CASSRFNTGELFF.

This clonotype was detected many times. The chain employs TRBV2 and TRBJ1-2; 7 bases are a match to TRBD1. Germline V gene data show CDR1 as SNHLY and CDR2 as FYNNEI. Trimming at V came to 10 bases and at J to 8 bases, leaving 10 bases not matched to a gene. The CDR3 is 12 residues long. The CDR3 DNA reads as TGTGCCACCCTGACAGGGAACAAAGGCTACACCTTC. The encoded protein is CATLTGNKGYTF.

This chain joins TRBV11-3 and TRBJ2-3; 9 bases match TRBD2. Germline CDR1 reads SGHNT; CDR2 reads YENEEA. This CDR3 is built from 15 residues. With V trimmed by 5 bases and J by 2 bases, 5 bases remained unmatched. The CDR3 is CASSLGLATTDTQYF. The CDR3 DNA reads TGTGCCAGCAGCCTAGGACTAGCGACCACAGATACGCAGTATTTT.

This clonotype was found many times. The genes are TRBV5-1 and TRBJ1-1; D perhaps matches TRBD1 (5 bases). Trimming cost V 0 bases and J 2 bases, with 11 bases left between them. The length of the CDR3 is 15 residues. Germline CDR1 and CDR2: SGHRS and YFSETQ. CDR3 DNA sequence: TGCGCCAGCAGCTTGGATCCACAGGAAAACACTGAAGCTTTCTTT. Its translation: CASSLDPQENTEAFF. The variable domain in full, with the rest retrieved from reference TRBV5-1 and TRBJ1-1, is KAGVTQTPRYLIKTRGQQVTLSCSPISGHRSVSWYQQTPGQGLQFLFEYFSETQRNKGNFPGRFSGRQFSNSRSEMNVSTLELGDSALYLCASSLDPQENTEAFFGQGTRLTVV.

This clonotype has at least ten counts. The chain is built from TRBV25-1 and TRBJ1-2; 11 bases are a match to TRBD1. After removal of 7 bases from V and 6 bases from J, the junction contained 4 bases not matched to a gene. CDR3 size: 13 residues. Germline loops: CDR1 MGHDK, CDR2 SYGVNS. CDR3 protein: CASNSDRGHGYTF. CDR3 bases: TGTGCCAGCAACTCGGACAGGGGGCATGGCTACACCTTC.

As concerns this clonotype: A clone one base away is much larger, so this may be a read error. The CDR3 end shows no conserved phenylalanine or tryptophan, and so a read error is likely. The V call is TRBV6-6, the J call TRBJ2-7, with D possibly TRBD2 on 5 matching bases. Trimming took off 5 bases at V and 4 bases at J, with 9 bases between the two ends. The CDR3 is 12 amino acids. Germline CDR1 reads MNHNY; CDR2 reads SVGAGI (reference sequence). CDR3 amino acids: CASSADFYEQYI. In DNA, the CDR3 is TGTGCCAGCAGTGCGGACTTTTACGAGCAGTACATC.

This clonotype was seen a handful of times. Since a much larger clone is just one base distant, this may be a read error. J is TRBJ1-2 and V is TRBV5-1; D remains ambiguous. Germline V gene sequence: CDR1 SGHRS, CDR2 YFSETQ. The V end was cut by 4 bases, the J end by 4 bases, with 14 bases between. The CDR3 loop spans 14 amino acids. The CDR3 DNA follows: TGCGCCAGCAGCGAGGGCGAAAGGGCCTATGGCTACACCTTC. It translates to CASSEGERAYGYTF. Drawing the rest from reference TRBV5-1 and TRBJ1-2, the complete variable domain is KAGVTQTPRYLIKTRGQQVTLSCSPISGHRSVSWYQQTPGQGLQFLFEYFSETQRNKGNFPGRFSGRQFSNSRSEMNVSTLELGDSALYLCASSEGERAYGYTFGSGTRLTVV.

At least ten counts were recorded for this clonotype. This chain uses TRBV6-5 with TRBJ1-2; D is ambiguous. V lost 3 bases, J lost 0 bases, and 8 bases lay in between. CDR3 length equals 14 residues. Germline CDR1 reads MNHEY; CDR2 reads SVGAGI. CDR3 coding DNA: TGTGCCAGCAGTTATCGTGGAGCTAACTATGGCTACACCTTC. This gives the protein CASSYRGANYGYTF.

This clonotype appeared once. The CDR3 carries no conserved terminal phenylalanine or tryptophan, so it likely arises from a read error. The chain recombines TRBV16 with TRBJ2-7; D is perhaps TRBD1 (5 bases). Germline assignment: CDR1 KGHSY and CDR2 FQNENV. This CDR3 is built from 14 residues. V was trimmed by 2 bases and J by 0 bases, leaving 8 bases between them. In nucleotides, the CDR3 is TGTGCCAGCAGCCAAGTTGACAGCTCCTACGAGCAGTACAAC. As protein: CASSQVDSSYEQYN.

To note about this clonotype: A much more abundant neighbour one base away suggests this may be a read error. For the CDR3, the DNA is TGTGCCAGCAGCTTGGTCGGACAGGGGGGCAAAGAGCAGTACTTC. This encodes CASSLVGQGGKEQYF. The chain joins TRBV5-5 to TRBJ2-7, with 10 bases matching TRBD1. J was trimmed by 7 bases and V by 0 bases; bases with no gene match: 7. The CDR3 extends over 15 amino acids. Looked up from germline, CDR1 is SGHKS and CDR2 is YYEKEE (reference sequence).

This clonotype was seen ten or more times. The chain recombines TRBV20-1 with TRBJ2-3; TRBD2 aligns across 10 bases. Germline V gives CDR1 DFQATT, CDR2 SNEGSKA (reference sequence). V shed 4 bases and J 6 bases; nucleotides not matched to a gene: 4. The CDR3 has 13 amino acids. CDR3 coding DNA: TGCAGTGCTAAGCGGGGGGGCCTGGATACGCAGTATTTT. It yields the protein CSAKRGGLDTQYF.

This clonotype was recorded at least ten times. The chain recombines TRBV7-2 with TRBJ2-1; D may correspond to TRBD1 or TRBD2 (5 bases each). Trimming took off 3 bases at V and 5 bases at J, with 20 bases between the two ends. The CDR3 sequence is 17 residues long. In germline, CDR1 is SGHTA, CDR2 FQGNSA. The CDR3 bases are TGTGCCAGCAGCTTCGGGACGGGAAAGGCTATCAACAATGAGCAGTTCTTC. It encodes CASSFGTGKAINNEQFF.

This clonotype was counted many times. This chain uses TRBV20-1 with TRBJ1-5, with D perhaps matching TRBD1 (5 bases). The CDR3 sequence is 13 residues long. V shed 3 bases and J shed 4 bases, with 10 bases lying between them. CDR1 and CDR2 (germline): DFQATT, SNEGSKA (reference sequence). CDR3 bases: TGCAGTGCTAGTACGGGGGTAAATCAGCCCCAGCATTTT. Its protein product is CSASTGVNQPQHF.

By share, this clonotype counts as medium-sized. The V and J genes are TRBV7-2 and TRBJ2-1; tentatively, D is TRBD1 (6 bases). Trimming shortened V by 0 bases and J by 6 bases, and 12 bases separated the two germline ends. The CDR3 extends over 15 amino acids. Germline V lookup: CDR1 SGHTA, CDR2 FQGNSA. Here the CDR3 reads CASSLAWTASNEQFF. In nucleotides, the CDR3 is TGTGCCAGCAGCTTAGCTTGGACAGCATCCAATGAGCAGTTCTTC.

This clonotype has ten or more counts. The CDR3 coding sequence is TGCGCCAGCAGCAATGACACCACTAGCACAGATACGCAGTATTTT. Its translation is CASSNDTTSTDTQYF. This rearrangement joins TRBV5-1 to TRBJ2-3, with D uncertain. V was pared by 4 bases and J by 0 bases, with 12 bases between. Germline CDR1 SGHRS, CDR2 YFSETQ. There are 15 residues in the CDR3.

The sample holds many counts of this clonotype. In nucleotides, the CDR3 is TGTGCCAGCAGCTCTCCCCGAGCGGGTAACCAAGAGACCCAGTACTTC. Protein: CASSSPRAGNQETQYF. The V gene is TRBV7-6, the J gene TRBJ2-5; D is possibly TRBD2 (6 bases). Deletions cut 4 bases from V and 0 bases from J, with 15 bases between. Germline CDR1 is SGHVS and CDR2 is FNYEAQ. The CDR3 is 16 residues long.

This clonotype showed up many times. The rearrangement joins TRBV29-1 to TRBJ2-1; possible D gene TRBD2, 6 bases. V was clipped by 8 bases and J by 8 bases, with 19 bases between them. The germline V gene has CDR1 SQVTM and CDR2 ANQGSEA. There are 13 residues in the CDR3. CDR3 DNA sequence: TGCAGCCCCGGGCGGGGCGTAATTTATGAGCAGTTCTTC. The encoded protein is CSPGRGVIYEQFF.

This clonotype came up many times. It may be a read error: a sequence one base away is much more abundant. The CDR3 DNA follows: TGTGCCACCAGTGATTTATTACAGACTGAGCAGTTCTTC. It encodes CATSDLLQTEQFF. The chain uses TRBV24-1 and TRBJ2-1; D gene unclear. The CDR3 has 13 residues. The V end lost 1 base, the J end lost 9 bases, and 9 bases lay between the germline ends. Germline V lookup: CDR1 KGHDR, CDR2 SFDVKD.

This clonotype occurred many times. This chain connects TRBV5-1 to TRBJ1-6; D call uncertain. Germline-derived CDR1 and CDR2 are SGHRS and YFSETQ. The CDR3 runs 16 residues. V dropped 0 bases and J dropped 9 bases, with 16 bases sitting between them. The CDR3 loop reads CASSLELGPGISPLHF. CDR3 DNA sequence: TGCGCCAGCAGCTTGGAACTAGGGCCCGGGATTTCACCCCTCCACTTT. The complete variable domain, with remaining parts taken from reference TRBV5-1 and TRBJ1-6, reads KAGVTQTPRYLIKTRGQQVTLSCSPISGHRSVSWYQQTPGQGLQFLFEYFSETQRNKGNFPGRFSGRQFSNSRSEMNVSTLELGDSALYLCASSLELGPGISPLHFGNGTRLTVT.

This clonotype was seen many times. This CDR3 reads CASSSSDSSSYEQYF. The CDR3 DNA follows: TGTGCCAGCAGTTCCTCAGACAGCAGCTCCTACGAGCAGTACTTC. This chain uses TRBV12-3 or TRBV12-4 with TRBJ2-7; tentatively, D is TRBD1 (5 bases). This CDR3 spans 15 amino acids. The V and J ends lost 4 bases and 0 bases respectively, with 13 bases between them.

This clonotype was detected ten times or more. V is TRBV6-5 and J is TRBJ2-2; D might be TRBD2 (6 bases). The length of the CDR3 is 14 residues. Germline CDR1 and CDR2: MNHEY and SVGAGI. Trimming removed 2 bases at V and 5 bases at J, with 9 bases between. CDR3 residues: CASSYRRGTGELFF. Here the CDR3 DNA reads TGTGCCAGCAGTTACCGCCGGGGGACCGGGGAGCTGTTTTTT.

Ten or more counts support this clonotype. The chain carries TRBV5-5 and TRBJ1-2; D might be TRBD1 (6 bases). CDR3 length: 17 residues. The germline V gene encodes CDR1 SGHKS and CDR2 YYEKEE (reference sequence). V lost 3 bases, J lost 8 bases, and 26 bases lay in between. The CDR3 DNA sequence: TGTGCCAGCAGCTCCCTAGACAGGCCCCGCGGAGCCGCGGGCTACACCTTC. Translating gives CASSSLDRPRGAAGYTF.